The 18 T cell receptor beta chains listed next were all sequenced from one sample in a study of identical twins. TCRdb independently ran MiXCR on the 5' RACE reads; one entry per CDR3 protein. The table shows around 680,000 distinct CDR3 sequences, with more than 6.5% occurring only once. These data were likewise used in another study, on yellow fever vaccine responses in identical twins.

Sequencing was performed on PBMCs. The receptors stem from a woman aged 18-29 years in good health.

This clonotype was counted a few times. The junction and the germline gene differ at one end; a read error may be behind it. The chain combines TRBV12-3 or TRBV12-4 with TRBJ1-5, with D perhaps TRBD1 (6 bases). The CDR3 is 15 residues long. The CDR3 DNA is TGTGCCAGCAGTTTAGACGGGCTGGGGGCCCAGCCCCAGCACTTT. Translation: CASSLDGLGAQPQHF.

This clonotype was seen repeatedly, ten times or more. The V gene is TRBV6-5, the J gene TRBJ1-2; TRBD1 is a possible D gene (5 bases). Germline CDR1 reads MNHEY; CDR2 reads SVGAGI. The CDR3 has 14 residues. Trimming took off 5 bases at V and 4 bases at J, with 14 bases between the two ends. This CDR3 reads CASSLTRDFYGYTF. The DNA of the CDR3 is TGTGCCAGCAGTCTAACTCGGGACTTCTATGGCTACACCTTC.

This clonotype was counted ten times or more. This chain links TRBV29-1 with TRBJ1-4; D may be TRBD1 (6 bases). Between the trimmed V and J ends, which lost 4 bases and 3 bases, there was a span of 18 bases. The CDR3 spans 16 residues. CDR1 is SQVTM and CDR2 is ANQGSEA in the germline V gene. CDR3 nucleotide sequence: TGCAGCGTTGGAGGGCTTAGGGGGGTTCCTAATGAAAAACTGTTTTTT. This sequence encodes CSVGGLRGVPNEKLFF.

The rearrangement uses TRBV2 and TRBJ2-7; TRBD2 matches 15 bases. Looked up from germline, CDR1 is SNHLY and CDR2 is FYNNEI. This CDR3 is 14 amino acids long. V was clipped by 10 bases and J by 4 bases; unmatched bases: 5. CDR3 residues: CANLGLAGGYEQYF. The CDR3, as DNA: TGTGCCAACCTGGGACTAGCGGGAGGTTACGAGCAGTACTTC.

The genes are TRBV7-9 and TRBJ2-7; D is undetermined. V was clipped by 3 bases and J by 7 bases, with 13 bases between them. The CDR3 runs 13 residues. CDR1 is SEHNR and CDR2 is FQNEAQ in the germline V gene (reference sequence). CDR3 nucleotides: TGTGCCAGCAGCTTGGGTTCCCTCGGGGAGCAGTACTTC. It translates to CASSLGSLGEQYF.

The table lists this clonotype with a few counts. This chain connects TRBV2 to TRBJ2-7; the D is unclear. The V gene lost 7 bases and the J gene lost 2 bases, with 12 bases spanning the gap. CDR1 is SNHLY, CDR2 FYNNEI, per germline. CDR3 length: 13 residues. Here the CDR3 reads CASTDRVPYEQYF. The CDR3 DNA sequence: TGTGCCAGCACCGACCGGGTCCCCTACGAGCAGTACTTC.

Many counts were recorded for this clonotype. The chain uses TRBV12-3 or TRBV12-4 and TRBJ2-1; D possibly corresponds to TRBD2 (6 bases). The CDR3 consists of 13 residues. V lost 2 bases, J lost 7 bases, and 9 bases lay in between. The CDR3 sequence: CASSLSRGNEQFF. CDR3 sequence (DNA): TGTGCCAGCAGTTTAAGTCGGGGGAATGAGCAGTTCTTC.

This chain joins TRBV7-6 and TRBJ2-3; 8 bases align to TRBD2. CDR1 SGHVS and CDR2 FNYEAQ come from the germline V gene. The ends lost 0 bases at V and 11 bases at J; junction bases unmatched: 4. This CDR3 comprises 13 residues. In nucleotides, the CDR3 is TGTGCCAGCAGCTTAGCGGGCCTAGCGGGGCAGTATTTT. It is translated as CASSLAGLAGQYF.

The J gene is TRBJ2-1, the V gene TRBV30, with TRBD1 as a possible D gene (5 bases). The V end was cut by 4 bases, the J end by 7 bases, with 11 bases between. The CDR3 extends over 12 amino acids. The germline gives CDR1 GTSNPN, CDR2 SVGIG (reference sequence). The CDR3 spells CAWMHRTNEQFF. The CDR3 coding sequence is TGTGCCTGGATGCACAGGACAAATGAGCAGTTCTTC.

This clonotype appeared a few times. The rearrangement joins TRBV6-2 or TRBV6-3 to TRBJ2-2, with D possibly called TRBD1 or TRBD2 (5 bases each). Trimming stripped 3 bases from V and 9 bases from J, with 11 bases between. From germline, CDR1 is MNHEY and CDR2 SVGEGT. The CDR3 is 13 residues long. CDR3 loop: CASSYTPGRELFF. CDR3 DNA sequence: TGTGCCAGCAGTTATACCCCGGGGCGGGAGCTGTTTTTT.

This clonotype was detected ten times or more. The chain is built from TRBV19 and TRBJ1-1; no firm D call. The CDR3 contains 13 residues. V was cut by 5 bases and J by 2 bases, with 9 bases left in between. From germline, CDR1 is LNHDA and CDR2 SQIVND (reference sequence). CDR3 DNA: TGTGCCAGTAGTTCAGCGCTAAACACTGAAGCTTTCTTT. It encodes CASSSALNTEAFF.

For the CDR3, the DNA is TGCAGTGGAGGCGGGAGTTCCTACGAGCAGTACTTC. This translates into CSGGGSSYEQYF. The gene calls are TRBV20-1 and TRBJ2-7, with TRBD2 matching over 7 bases. Germline V CDR1 and CDR2: DFQATT, SNEGSKA (reference sequence). Trimming took 7 bases from V and 1 from J; bases not matched to a gene: 4. This CDR3 has 12 amino acids.

This clonotype was observed a few times. V gene TRBV10-3 combines with J gene TRBJ1-1, with D uncertain. The germline gives CDR1 ENHRY, CDR2 SYGVKD. V was trimmed by 2 bases and J by 0 bases, leaving 19 bases between them. The CDR3 has 18 residues. CDR3 sequence reads: CAISELPPGKVMNTEAFF. The CDR3 region has the DNA TGTGCCATCAGTGAGCTTCCTCCGGGGAAAGTTATGAACACTGAAGCTTTCTTT.

The chain recombines TRBV28 with TRBJ2-7, with 9 nucleotides matching TRBD1. CDR3 length: 13 amino acids. Germline CDR1 MDHEN, CDR2 SYDVKM. V shed 6 bases and J 7 bases; nucleotides not matched to a gene: 7. This CDR3 reads CASRRTGAREQYF. The CDR3, as DNA: TGTGCCAGCAGACGGACAGGGGCCAGGGAGCAGTACTTC.

This clonotype has only one observation. This chain connects TRBV20-1 to TRBJ2-5, with 8 bases identical to TRBD2. Looked up from germline, CDR1 is DFQATT and CDR2 is SNEGSKA (reference sequence). Trimming removed 6 bases from V and 5 bases from J; junction bases left unmatched: 5. The CDR3 is 12 amino acids. CDR3 nucleotides: TGCAGTGCACGGGGGGGGCGGGAGACCCAGTACTTC. This gives the protein CSARGGRETQYF.

This clonotype has a count of ten or more. The genes are TRBV12-3 or TRBV12-4 and TRBJ1-5, with TRBD1 matching over 8 bases. The ends lost 7 bases at V and 1 base at J; junction bases unmatched: 9. CDR3 length: 16 residues. The DNA of the CDR3 is TGTGCCAGCATGGTTCAGGGGGCGGTCAGCAATCAGCCCCAGCATTTT. It encodes CASMVQGAVSNQPQHF.

The rearrangement joins TRBV5-6 to TRBJ2-3, with D uncertain. CDR1 and CDR2 from the germline V gene are SGHDT and YYEEEE. V shed 0 bases and J shed 6 bases, with 11 bases lying between them. The CDR3 has 14 amino acids. Here the CDR3 reads CASSLGGLGDTQYF. The CDR3 nucleotides are TGTGCCAGCAGCTTGGGTGGGTTAGGGGATACGCAGTATTTT.

V usage is TRBV20-1 and J usage is TRBJ2-7; D gene ambiguous. The CDR3 length is 14 residues. V was trimmed by 5 bases and J by 2 bases, leaving 16 bases between them. Germline V gene lookup returns CDR1 DFQATT and CDR2 SNEGSKA (reference sequence). The CDR3 sequence is CSARSGEGTYEQYF. DNA for the CDR3: TGCAGTGCTCGGTCAGGAGAAGGGACCTACGAGCAGTACTTC.